This T cell receptor (beta chain) derives from a study of blood T cell repertoires in COVID-19. Study overall: Specimens from acute and convalescent COVID-19 originated in the United States, Italy and Spain. T cells, B-cell-depleted T cells, or PBMCs supplied cDNA or gDNA.

The V gene's germline CDR1 is SEHNR and CDR2 FQNEAQ (reference sequence). V was shortened by 6 bases and J by 5 bases, with 22 bases between the two germline ends. This CDR3 is 16 amino acids long. Repertoires were generated with immunoSEQ multiplex PCR, while TCRdb's copy carries only in-frame clones and drops some. The sample lists about 390,000 clones, 87% occurring once. Assignments of participants to cohorts depended upon their own reported clinical history. Two negative PCRs, clearance, or symptom resolution were required of recovered Cohort 3 donors. The clonotype originates from a woman between 50 and 59 years old who had recovered from COVID-19. Sequenced: PBMCs or T cells enriched from blood (not recorded which). The V and J genes are TRBV7-9 and TRBJ1-2; D perhaps matches TRBD1 (5 bases). The CDR3 region has the DNA TGTGCCAGCAGACTTACCGGGGGATACCTGGGATATGGCTACACCTTC. This codes for CASRLTGGYLGYGYTF.